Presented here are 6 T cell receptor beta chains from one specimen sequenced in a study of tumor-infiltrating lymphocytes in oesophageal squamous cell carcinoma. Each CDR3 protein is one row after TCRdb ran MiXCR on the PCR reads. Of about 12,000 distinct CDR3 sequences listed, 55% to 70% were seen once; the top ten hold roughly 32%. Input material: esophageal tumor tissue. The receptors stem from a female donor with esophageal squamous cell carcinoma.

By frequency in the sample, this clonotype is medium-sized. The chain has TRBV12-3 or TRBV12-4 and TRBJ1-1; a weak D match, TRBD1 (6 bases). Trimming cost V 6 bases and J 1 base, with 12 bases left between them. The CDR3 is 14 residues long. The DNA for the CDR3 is TGTGCCAGCAGGAAGGACAGCGGGAACACTGAAGCTTTCTTT. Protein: CASRKDSGNTEAFF.

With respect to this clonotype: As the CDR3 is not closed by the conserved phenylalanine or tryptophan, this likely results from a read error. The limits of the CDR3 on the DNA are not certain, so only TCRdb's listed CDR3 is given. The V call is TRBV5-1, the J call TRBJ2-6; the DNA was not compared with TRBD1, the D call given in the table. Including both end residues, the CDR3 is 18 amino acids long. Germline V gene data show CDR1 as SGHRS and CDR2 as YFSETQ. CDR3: CASSSGSWGAKNIQYFGA.

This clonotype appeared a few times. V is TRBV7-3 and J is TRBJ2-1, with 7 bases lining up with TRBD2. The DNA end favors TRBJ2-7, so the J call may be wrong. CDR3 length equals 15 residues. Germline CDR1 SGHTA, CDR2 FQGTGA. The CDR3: CASSPRGREYDEQYF. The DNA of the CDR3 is TGTGCCAGCAGCCCGCGTGGGCGGGAGTATGACGAGCAGTACTTC.

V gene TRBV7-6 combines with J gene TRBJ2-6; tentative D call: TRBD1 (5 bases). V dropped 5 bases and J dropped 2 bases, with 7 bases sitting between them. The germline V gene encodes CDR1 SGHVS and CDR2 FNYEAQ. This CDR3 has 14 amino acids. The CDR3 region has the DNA TGTGCCAGCAGCACAGGTGCTGGGGCCAACGTCCTGACTTTC. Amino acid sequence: CASSTGAGANVLTF. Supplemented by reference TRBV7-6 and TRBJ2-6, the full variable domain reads GAGVSQSPRYKVTKRGQDVALRCDPISGHVSLYWYRQALGQGPEFLTYFNYEAQQDKSGLPNDRFSAERPEGSISTLTIQRTEQRDSAMYRCASSTGAGANVLTFGAGSRLTVL.

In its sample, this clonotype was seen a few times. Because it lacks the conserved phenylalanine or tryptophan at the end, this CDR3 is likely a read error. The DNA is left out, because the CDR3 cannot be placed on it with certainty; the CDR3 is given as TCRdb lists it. CDR3 amino acids: CASSQIDRDGYTFGS. The genes are TRBV6-1 and TRBJ2-7; whether TRBD2, the table's D call, matches the DNA was not checked. The CDR3 is 15 residues long, counting both termini. Looked up from germline, CDR1 is MNHNS and CDR2 is SASEGT.

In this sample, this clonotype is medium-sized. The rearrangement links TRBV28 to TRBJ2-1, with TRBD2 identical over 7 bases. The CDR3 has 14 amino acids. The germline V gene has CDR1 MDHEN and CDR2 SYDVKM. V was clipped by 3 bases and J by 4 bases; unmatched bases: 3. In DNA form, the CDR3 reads TGTGCCAGCAGTTTGCCTAGCGGTTACAATGAGCAGTTCTTC. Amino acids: CASSLPSGYNEQFF.